This TCR beta chain was recovered during a study of CXCR3-negative and CXCR3-positive naive CD8 T cells. Study-level points and caveats: For CXCR3-positive naive cells, TRB CDR3s were more hydrophobic than those of CXCR3-negative naive cells. CD5 surface expression was similar among naive subsets, and TCR strength was estimated by inference from TRB CDR3 properties.

This clonotype is deemed medium-sized by its frequency. Its target is not known. Libraries of TRB cDNA were made by 5' RACE and carried UMIs. TCRdb reprocessed the 5' RACE reads and keeps a single row for each CDR3 protein, giving no DNA. The sample shows 6,000 or so distinct CDR3 sequences, and 1.5% to 2% sits with its ten largest clones. Naive CD8+ T cells were CD45RO-CCR7+CD27+CD95-. In germline, CDR1 is SGHNT, CDR2 YENEEA. The CDR3 has 12 amino acids. The chain recombines TRBV11-3 with TRBJ2-5. This receptor was obtained from a human donor in good health. Some clones in this sample may be carry-over from other donors' samples. Sequencing input: naive CXCR3+ CD8+ T cells from blood. The subset was: CD45RO-CCR7+CD27+CD95- naive CD8+ T cells expressing CXCR3 (TNR3+). CDR3 amino acids: CASSHLEETQYF. Variable domain in full (rest from reference TRBV11-3 and TRBJ2-5): EAGVVQSPRYKIIEKKQPVAFWCNPISGHNTLYWYLQNLGQGPELLIRYENEEAVDDSQLPKDRFSAERLKGVDSTLKIQPAELGDSAVYLCASSHLEETQYFGPGTRLLVL.